Listed below are T cell receptor beta chains from one sample, sequenced in a study of cytomegalovirus exposure and HLA in healthy donors. Sequenced by immunoSEQ multiplex PCR; TCRdb stores in-frame clones only, minus some. The table has 58,000 or so clones, approximately 71% seen once. The sample consisted of PBMCs. These receptors originate from a man aged 45-65 years in good health and CMV-seropositive. The CDR3 runs from the conserved cysteine through the conserved F or W. The order of the fields is V gene, clone size, D gene, J gene, CDR3 DNA, CDR3 protein. D genes are given only for firm matches. Only part of the rows carry a size: once, few, many, or a class if the clone is expanded.

>TRBV19|.|.|TRBJ1-2
TGTGCCAGTAAGGGGGGGATCTATGGCTACACCTTC
CASKGGIYGYTF
>TRBV2|.|.|TRBJ2-3
TGTGCCAGCCAGGACAGAGGTCCCACAGATACGCAGTATTTT
CASQDRGPTDTQYF
>TRBV7-2|.|.|TRBJ2-1
TGTGCCAGTAACGCAGGGGACCCCTACAATGAGCAGTTCTTC
CASNAGDPYNEQFF
>TRBV6-5|once|.|TRBJ1-5
TGTGCCAGCAGTTACTCGATCGTAGGGCCGGGGCAGCCCCAGCATTTT
CASSYSIVGPGQPQHF
>TRBV7-9|.|TRBD1|TRBJ1-1
TGTGCCAGCAGCTTCGGACAGGGTACAGCTGAAGCTTTCTTT
CASSFGQGTAEAFF
>TRBV19|.|.|TRBJ1-1
TGTGCCAGTAGTAGCGGCCCGGACAAGCAGAACACTGAAGCTTTCTTT
CASSSGPDKQNTEAFF
>TRBV6-1|.|.|TRBJ2-6
TGTGCCAGCACATCCGGACTCTCTGGGGCCAACGTCCTGACTTTC
CASTSGLSGANVLTF
>TRBV4-1|.|TRBD1|TRBJ2-1
TGCGCCAGCAGCCAAGAGACCAGGGGGAATGAGCAGTTCTTC
CASSQETRGNEQFF
>TRBV5-1|.|TRBD1|TRBJ1-6
TGCGCCAGCCGCTCACAGGGGGCAATGGGTTCACCCCTCCACTTT
CASRSQGAMGSPLHF
>TRBV9|.|.|TRBJ1-2
TGTGCCAGCAGCGTACGACCGACTGACTATGGCTACACCTTC
CASSVRPTDYGYTF
>TRBV2|.|TRBD1|TRBJ2-5
TGTGCCAGCAGTGGGACAGGGAGGGAGACCCAGTACTTC
CASSGTGRETQYF
>TRBV5-1|few|.|TRBJ1-4
TGCGCCAGCAGCTTGGACGGACAGAGTAATGAAAAACTGTTTTTT
CASSLDGQSNEKLFF
>TRBV9|.|.|TRBJ1-1
TGTGCCAGCAGCGTAGGAGGGGGGGGGCCTAACACTGAAGCTTTCTTT
CASSVGGGGPNTEAFF
>TRBV11-2|.|TRBD1|TRBJ1-2
TGTGCCAGCAGCTTACTTTCGAGGGGGCTGATCTATGGCTACACCTTC
CASSLLSRGLIYGYTF
>TRBV5-4|few|TRBD1|TRBJ2-2
TGTGCCAGCAGCTTGGGACAGGGGGCTTTGGGGGAGCTGTTTTTT
CASSLGQGALGELFF
>TRBV25-1|.|TRBD1|TRBJ1-2
TGTGCCAGCAGTGAATCGGGGCAGGGGGATAGAGGCTACACCTTC
CASSESGQGDRGYTF
>TRBV13|.|TRBD1|TRBJ1-1
TGTGCCAGCAGCTCGGGGACAGGGGGTGGAACTGAAGCTTTCTTT
CASSSGTGGGTEAFF
>TRBV18|few|.|TRBJ2-7
TGTGCCAGCTCCAATAGGGGGAAGCAGTACTTC
CASSNRGKQYF
>TRBV6-5|.|.|TRBJ2-7
TGTGCCAGCAGTTACTCGGGTGGGACACCCGTTTACGAGCAGTACTTC
CASSYSGGTPVYEQYF
>TRBV5-1|.|TRBD1|TRBJ2-6
TGCGCCAGCAGCTTGGACGGACAGGGGTCCTCTGGGGCCAACGTCCTGACTTTC
CASSLDGQGSSGANVLTF
>TRBV13|.|.|TRBJ1-3
TGTGCCAGCAGCTTAGGGACGGGGGGAAACACCATATATTTT
CASSLGTGGNTIYF
>TRBV4-3|.|.|TRBJ2-3
TGCGCCAGCAGCCAACGGAGGGGGCGAAGCACAGATACGCAGTATTTT
CASSQRRGRSTDTQYF
>TRBV19|.|.|TRBJ1-4
TGTGCCAGTAGTCCGGGACTCCCAGGTGAAAAACTGTTTTTT
CASSPGLPGEKLFF
>TRBV6-6|.|TRBD1|TRBJ1-5
TGTGCCGGCAGGAAAACAGGGGGTGATAGCAATCAGCCCCAGCATTTT
CAGRKTGGDSNQPQHF
>TRBV7-9|once|TRBD1|TRBJ1-2
TGTGCCAGCAGCCCCCCGGGACAGGGGACCTTGTACTATGGCTACACCTTC
CASSPPGQGTLYYGYTF
>TRBV30|.|.|TRBJ2-7
TGTGCCTGGAAAGGACAGTTCTACGAGCAGTACTTC
CAWKGQFYEQYF
>TRBV7-9|.|.|TRBJ1-2
TGTGCCAGCAGCCTCGGGACACTGAACTATGGCTACACCTTC
CASSLGTLNYGYTF
>TRBV9|.|.|TRBJ2-7
TGTGCCAGCAAAACCTTTGAGGCGGCCCACGAGCAGTACTTC
CASKTFEAAHEQYF
>TRBV5-6|.|.|TRBJ2-5
TGTGCCAGCTTCAGACAAAACCAAGAGACCCAGTACTTC
CASFRQNQETQYF
>TRBV7-6|few|TRBD1|TRBJ1-2
TGTGCCAGCAGCCCTCAAAGGGGACAGGTCTATGGCTACACCTTC
CASSPQRGQVYGYTF
>TRBV7-7|.|.|TRBJ2-7
TGTGCCAGCAGCTTGTCGGGCTCCTACGAGCAGTACTTC
CASSLSGSYEQYF
>TRBV18|.|.|TRBJ2-7
TGTGCCAGCTCTCGGGACACTTTCTACGAGCAGTACTTC
CASSRDTFYEQYF
>TRBV29-1|.|.|TRBJ2-7
TGCAGCTCCCGGGACACACTTTCCTACGAGCAGTACTTC
CSSRDTLSYEQYF
>TRBV7-9|.|.|TRBJ2-7
TGTGCCAGCAGCTTAGTTGAGGCCGAGCAGTACTTC
CASSLVEAEQYF
>TRBV19|.|TRBD2|TRBJ2-7
TGTGCCAGTAGTCGACTAGCGGGAGGAACCTACGAGCAGTACTTC
CASSRLAGGTYEQYF
>TRBV1|.|.|TRBJ2-5
TGCACCAGCAGCCAAGATGGCCCCCTAGGTTCACAAGAGACCCAGTACTTC
CTSSQDGPLGSQETQYF
>TRBV13|.|TRBD1|TRBJ1-2
TGTGCCAGCAGCGCCGGGACAGCCCCCTATGGCTACACCTTC
CASSAGTAPYGYTF
>TRBV21-1|.|.|TRBJ1-5
TGTGCCAGCAGCGGCCGGGACAGGGGGAGTCAGCCCCAGCATTTT
CASSGRDRGSQPQHF
>TRBV4-3|once|.|TRBJ1-3
TGCGCCAGCAGCCAAGATGCAGGGAAGGGCTCTGGAAACACCATATATTTT
CASSQDAGKGSGNTIYF
>TRBV9|few|TRBD2|TRBJ2-5
TGTGCCAGCAGCGTAGTCGCCAGCGGGGGGGCTCGGCAAGAGACCCAGTACTTC
CASSVVASGGARQETQYF
>TRBV5-1|.|TRBD1|TRBJ1-2
TGCGCCAGCAGCGCAACAGGGGGCAATAACTATGGCTACACCTTC
CASSATGGNNYGYTF
>TRBV11-2|.|TRBD1|TRBJ1-3
TGTGCCAGCAGCTTAGGCAGGGGGCGAGCTGGAAACACCATATATTTT
CASSLGRGRAGNTIYF
>TRBV4-2|.|.|TRBJ1-1
TGTGCCAGCAGCCAAGGTACGGTTGTGGTGAACACTGAAGCTTTCTTT
CASSQGTVVVNTEAFF
>TRBV5-1|.|TRBD2|TRBJ2-1
TGCGCCAGCAGCTTGGCAGTCGGGGGGGCAAACAATGAGCAGTTCTTC
CASSLAVGGANNEQFF
>TRBV7-7|.|TRBD2|TRBJ2-1
TGTGCCAGCAGCCCGGGACTAGCGGGAGTAGTCCACAATGAGCAGTTCTTC
CASSPGLAGVVHNEQFF
>TRBV28|.|.|TRBJ1-5
TGTGCCAGCAGTCAGAGGGTCTGGCAGGTTAGCAATCAGCCCCAGCATTTT
CASSQRVWQVSNQPQHF
>TRBV28|.|.|TRBJ2-1
TGTGCCAGCAGGCCGGTTGGGGCCCCGGGCAACAATGAGCAGTTCTTC
CASRPVGAPGNNEQFF
>TRBV6-5|.|TRBD1|TRBJ1-1
TGTGCCAGCAGTTACTCCCGGGACAGGGGGTGGATAGCTTTCTTT
CASSYSRDRGWIAFF
>TRBV6-5|.|TRBD2|TRBJ2-3
TGTGCCAGCAGTTGCCGAGCGGGAACCTCGGATACGCAGTATTTT
CASSCRAGTSDTQYF
>TRBV30|few|.|TRBJ2-7
TGTGCCTGGAATCAGGGTGGGTACGAGCAGTACTTC
CAWNQGGYEQYF
>TRBV2|few|.|TRBJ1-5
TGTGCCAGCAGTCTCGGGGGGGGAGGTAGCAATCAGCCCCAGCATTTT
CASSLGGGGSNQPQHF
>TRBV2|.|.|TRBJ1-5
TGTGCCAGCACCTCGAACGAGGCAAGGAATCAGCCCCAGCATTTT
CASTSNEARNQPQHF
>TRBV2|.|TRBD1|TRBJ2-7
TGTGCCAGCAGGACAGGGCTCGAGCAGTACTTC
CASRTGLEQYF
>TRBV25-1|.|TRBD1|TRBJ1-6
TGTGCCAGCATGGGACAGGGACGCAATTCACCCCTCCACTTT
CASMGQGRNSPLHF
>TRBV27|.|TRBD1|TRBJ1-6
TGTGCCAGCAGTTTAGTGGGACAGGGCTCCTATAATTCACCCCTCCACTTT
CASSLVGQGSYNSPLHF
>TRBV6-1|.|.|TRBJ2-7
TGTGCCAGCGGAGGGTTCGCCTACGAGCAGTACTTC
CASGGFAYEQYF
>TRBV5-4|few|.|TRBJ1-2
TGTGCCAGCAGTTCGACAGCTCGGGGCTACACCTTC
CASSSTARGYTF
>TRBV10-2|.|.|TRBJ2-7
TGCGCCACCCACTTTGGGCCAGGGGCTTCCTACGAGCAGTACTTC
CATHFGPGASYEQYF
>TRBV30|.|.|TRBJ1-5
TGTGCCTGGAGTCGTGGGGGGGATCAGCCCCAGCATTTT
CAWSRGGDQPQHF